This TCR beta chain was recovered during a study of blood T cell repertoires in COVID-19. Study summary: Samples taken during acute and convalescent COVID-19 were collected in the United States, Italy and Spain. PBMCs, B-cell-depleted T cells, or T cells were the source of the cDNA or gDNA that made up the material.

Germline V gives CDR1 LGHDT, CDR2 YNNKEL (reference sequence). Trimming shortened V by 1 base and J by 7 bases, and 35 bases separated the two germline ends. The length of the CDR3 is 22 residues. A single count supports this clone. Source study methods: Estimation of nucleated cell counts was performed using reference gene primer amplification. This table comes from immunoSEQ multiplex PCR, and its TCRdb copy is limited to in-frame clones, with some not included. From that table come the V and J calls and clone size; the DNA was used to work out D and trimming. The table includes just over 650,000 clones, around 89% detected once.

This rearrangement joins TRBV3-1 (or the pseudogene TRBV3-2) to TRBJ1-5; no definite D call. This receptor was taken from a woman between 18 and 29 years old with acute or convalescent COVID-19. The sequenced sample consisted of peripheral blood. CDR3 sequence (DNA): TGTGCCAGCAGCCAAGGTAAGGCGCGTAGAGGTCGGTCGTCCACCCCAGAGCAGCCCCAGCATTTT. It is translated as CASSQGKARRGRSSTPEQPQHF.